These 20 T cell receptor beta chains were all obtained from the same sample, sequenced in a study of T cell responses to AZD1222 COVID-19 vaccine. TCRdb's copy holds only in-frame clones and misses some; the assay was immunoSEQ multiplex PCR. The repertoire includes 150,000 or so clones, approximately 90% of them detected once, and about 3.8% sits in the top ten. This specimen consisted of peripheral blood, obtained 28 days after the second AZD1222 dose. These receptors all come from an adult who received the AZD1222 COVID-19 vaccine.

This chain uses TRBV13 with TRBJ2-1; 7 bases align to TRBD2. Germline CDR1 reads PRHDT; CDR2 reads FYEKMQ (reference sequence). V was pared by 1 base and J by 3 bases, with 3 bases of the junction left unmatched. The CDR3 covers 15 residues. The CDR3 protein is CASSLAGEGYNEQFF. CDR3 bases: TGTGCCAGCAGCTTAGCGGGGGAGGGCTACAATGAGCAGTTCTTC.

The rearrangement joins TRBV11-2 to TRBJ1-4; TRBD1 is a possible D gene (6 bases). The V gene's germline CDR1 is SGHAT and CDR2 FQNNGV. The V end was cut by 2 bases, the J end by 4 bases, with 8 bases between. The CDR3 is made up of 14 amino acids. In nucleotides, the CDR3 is TGTGCCAGCAGCTTAACAGGGCGTAATGAAAAACTGTTTTTT. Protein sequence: CASSLTGRNEKLFF.

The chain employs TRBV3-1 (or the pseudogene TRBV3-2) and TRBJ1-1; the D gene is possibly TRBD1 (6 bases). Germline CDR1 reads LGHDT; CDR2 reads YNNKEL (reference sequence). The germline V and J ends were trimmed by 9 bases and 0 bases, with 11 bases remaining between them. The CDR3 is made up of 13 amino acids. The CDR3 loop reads CASGDTMNTEAFF. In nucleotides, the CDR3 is TGTGCCAGTGGGGACACTATGAACACTGAAGCTTTCTTT.

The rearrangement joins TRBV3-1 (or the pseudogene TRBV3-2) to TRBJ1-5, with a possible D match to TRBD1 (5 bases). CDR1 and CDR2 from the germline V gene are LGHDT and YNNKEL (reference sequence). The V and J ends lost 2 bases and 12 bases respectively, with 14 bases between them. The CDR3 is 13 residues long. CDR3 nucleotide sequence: TGTGCCAGCAGCCAACAGGGTATTCGGGTCCAGCATTTT. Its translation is CASSQQGIRVQHF.

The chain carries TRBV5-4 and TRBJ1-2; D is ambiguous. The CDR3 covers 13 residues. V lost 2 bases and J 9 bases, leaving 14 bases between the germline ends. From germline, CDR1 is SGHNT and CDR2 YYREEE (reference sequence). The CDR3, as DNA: TGTGCCAGCAGCTTAGCTGGCCTCTCTCGCTACACCTTC. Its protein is CASSLAGLSRYTF.

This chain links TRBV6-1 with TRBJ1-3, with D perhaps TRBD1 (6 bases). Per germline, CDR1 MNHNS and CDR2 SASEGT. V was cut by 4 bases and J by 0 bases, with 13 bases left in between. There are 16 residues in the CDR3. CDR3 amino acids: CASSAAGHYSGNTIYF. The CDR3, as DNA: TGTGCCAGCAGTGCGGCGGGACACTACTCTGGAAACACCATATATTTT.

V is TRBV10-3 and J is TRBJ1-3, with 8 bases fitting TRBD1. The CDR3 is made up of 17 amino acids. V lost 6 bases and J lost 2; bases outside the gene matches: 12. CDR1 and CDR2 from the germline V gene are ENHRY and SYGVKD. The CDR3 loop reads CAIRDRTGLGAGNTIYF. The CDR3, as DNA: TGTGCCATCAGGGACCGGACAGGGCTCGGTGCTGGAAACACCATATATTTT.

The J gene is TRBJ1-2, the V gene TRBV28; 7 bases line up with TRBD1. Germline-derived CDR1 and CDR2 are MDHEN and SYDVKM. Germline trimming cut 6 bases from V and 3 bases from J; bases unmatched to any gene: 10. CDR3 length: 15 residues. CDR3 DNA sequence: TGTGCCAGCAGGCAGTACACAGGGGACCACTATGGCTACACCTTC. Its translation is CASRQYTGDHYGYTF.

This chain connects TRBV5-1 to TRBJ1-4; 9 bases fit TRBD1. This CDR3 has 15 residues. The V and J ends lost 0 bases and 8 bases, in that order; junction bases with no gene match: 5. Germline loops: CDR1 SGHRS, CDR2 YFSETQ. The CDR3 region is CASSLGDREEEKLFF. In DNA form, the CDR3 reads TGCGCCAGCAGCTTGGGGGACAGGGAAGAGGAAAAACTGTTTTTT.

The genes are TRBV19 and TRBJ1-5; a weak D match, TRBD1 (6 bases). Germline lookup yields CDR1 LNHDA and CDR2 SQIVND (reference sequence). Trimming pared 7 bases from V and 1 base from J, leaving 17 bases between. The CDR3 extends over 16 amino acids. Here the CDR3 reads CASKDSTYSSNQPQHF. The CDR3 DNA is TGTGCCAGTAAGGACAGTACCTACAGCAGCAATCAGCCCCAGCATTTT.

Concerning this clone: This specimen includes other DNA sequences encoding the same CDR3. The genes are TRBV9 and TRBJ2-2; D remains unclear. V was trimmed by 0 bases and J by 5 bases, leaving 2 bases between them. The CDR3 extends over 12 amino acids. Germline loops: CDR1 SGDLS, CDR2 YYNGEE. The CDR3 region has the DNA TGTGCCAGCAGCGTAGGGACCGGGGAGCTGTTTTTT. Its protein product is CASSVGTGELFF.

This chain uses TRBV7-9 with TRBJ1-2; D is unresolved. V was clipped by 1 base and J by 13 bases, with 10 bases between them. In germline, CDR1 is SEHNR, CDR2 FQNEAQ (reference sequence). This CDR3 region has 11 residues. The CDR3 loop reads CASSLDSPGTF. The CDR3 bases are TGTGCCAGCAGCTTAGACAGCCCAGGCACCTTC.

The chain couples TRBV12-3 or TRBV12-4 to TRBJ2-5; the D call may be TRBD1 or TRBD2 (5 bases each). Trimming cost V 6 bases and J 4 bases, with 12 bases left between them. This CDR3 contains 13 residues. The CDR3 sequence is CASSLGRSETQYF. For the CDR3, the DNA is TGTGCCAGCAGCCTGGGACGATCAGAGACCCAGTACTTC.

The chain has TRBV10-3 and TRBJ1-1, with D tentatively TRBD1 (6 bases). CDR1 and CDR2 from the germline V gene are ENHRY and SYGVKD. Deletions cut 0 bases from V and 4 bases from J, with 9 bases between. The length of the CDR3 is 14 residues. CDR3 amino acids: CAISESIGGTEAFF. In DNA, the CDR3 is TGTGCCATCAGTGAGTCGATAGGGGGCACTGAAGCTTTCTTT.

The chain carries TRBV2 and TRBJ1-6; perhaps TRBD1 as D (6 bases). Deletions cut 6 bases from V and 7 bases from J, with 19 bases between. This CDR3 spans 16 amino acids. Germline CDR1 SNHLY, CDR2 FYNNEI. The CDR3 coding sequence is TGTGCCAGCAGGACCAGAACAGGGACGGTAAATTCACCCCTCCACTTT. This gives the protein CASRTRTGTVNSPLHF.

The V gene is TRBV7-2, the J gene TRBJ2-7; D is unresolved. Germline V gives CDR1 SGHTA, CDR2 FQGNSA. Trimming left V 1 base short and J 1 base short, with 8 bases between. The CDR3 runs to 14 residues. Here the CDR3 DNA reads TGTGCCAGCAGCTTAGGGGTGGGTTCCTACGAGCAGTACTTC. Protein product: CASSLGVGSYEQYF. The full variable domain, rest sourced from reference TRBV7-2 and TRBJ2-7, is GAGVSQSPSNKVTEKGKDVELRCDPISGHTALYWYRQSLGQGLEFLIYFQGNSAPDKSGLPSDRFSAERTGGSVSTLTIQRTQQEDSAVYLCASSLGVGSYEQYFGPGTRLTVT.

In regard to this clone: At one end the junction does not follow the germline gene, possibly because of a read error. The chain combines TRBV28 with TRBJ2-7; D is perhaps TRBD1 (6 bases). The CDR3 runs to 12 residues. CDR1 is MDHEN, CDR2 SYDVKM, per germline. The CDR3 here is CASSLRRGHFLF. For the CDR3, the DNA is TGTGCCAGCAGTTTACGCAGGGGCCACTTCCTTTTC.

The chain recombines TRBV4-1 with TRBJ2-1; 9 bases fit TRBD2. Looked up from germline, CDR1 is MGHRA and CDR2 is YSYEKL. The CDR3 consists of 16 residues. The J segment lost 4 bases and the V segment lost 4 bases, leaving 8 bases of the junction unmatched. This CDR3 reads CASSLLVAGDYNEQFF. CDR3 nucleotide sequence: TGCGCCAGCAGCCTCCTCGTAGCGGGGGATTACAATGAGCAGTTCTTC.

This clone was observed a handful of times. The CDR3 DNA reads as TGTGCCACCGGGACTAGCGAAATCAGTGAGCAGTTCTTC. This sequence encodes CATGTSEISEQFF. The rearrangement uses TRBV24-1 and TRBJ2-1; 10 bases map to TRBD2. The CDR3 length is 13 residues. Unmatched junction bases numbered 7, after V lost 9 bases and J lost 9 bases. Germline-derived CDR1 and CDR2 are KGHDR and SFDVKD.

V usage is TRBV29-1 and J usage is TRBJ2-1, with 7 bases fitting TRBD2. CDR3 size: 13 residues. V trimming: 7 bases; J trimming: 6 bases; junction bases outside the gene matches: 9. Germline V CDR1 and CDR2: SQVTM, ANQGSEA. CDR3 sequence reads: CSAWEGLLNEQFF. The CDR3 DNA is TGCAGCGCGTGGGAGGGGCTCCTCAATGAGCAGTTCTTC.